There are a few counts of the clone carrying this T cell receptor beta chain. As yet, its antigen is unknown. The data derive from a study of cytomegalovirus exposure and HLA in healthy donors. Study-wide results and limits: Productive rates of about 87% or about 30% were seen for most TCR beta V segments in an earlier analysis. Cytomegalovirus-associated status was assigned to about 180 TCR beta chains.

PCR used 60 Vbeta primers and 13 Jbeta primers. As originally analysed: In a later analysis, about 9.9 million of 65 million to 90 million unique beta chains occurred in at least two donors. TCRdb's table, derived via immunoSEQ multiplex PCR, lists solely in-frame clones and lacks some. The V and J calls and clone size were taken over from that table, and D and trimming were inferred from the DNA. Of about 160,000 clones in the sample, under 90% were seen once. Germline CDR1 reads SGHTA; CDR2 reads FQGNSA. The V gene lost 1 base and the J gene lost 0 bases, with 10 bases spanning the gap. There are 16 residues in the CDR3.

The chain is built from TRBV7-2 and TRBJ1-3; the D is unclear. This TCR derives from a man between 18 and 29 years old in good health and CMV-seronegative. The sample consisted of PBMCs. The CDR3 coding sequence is TGTGCCAGCAGCTTAGTGGGCAGTGGCTCTGGAAACACCATATATTTT. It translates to CASSLVGSGSGNTIYF.